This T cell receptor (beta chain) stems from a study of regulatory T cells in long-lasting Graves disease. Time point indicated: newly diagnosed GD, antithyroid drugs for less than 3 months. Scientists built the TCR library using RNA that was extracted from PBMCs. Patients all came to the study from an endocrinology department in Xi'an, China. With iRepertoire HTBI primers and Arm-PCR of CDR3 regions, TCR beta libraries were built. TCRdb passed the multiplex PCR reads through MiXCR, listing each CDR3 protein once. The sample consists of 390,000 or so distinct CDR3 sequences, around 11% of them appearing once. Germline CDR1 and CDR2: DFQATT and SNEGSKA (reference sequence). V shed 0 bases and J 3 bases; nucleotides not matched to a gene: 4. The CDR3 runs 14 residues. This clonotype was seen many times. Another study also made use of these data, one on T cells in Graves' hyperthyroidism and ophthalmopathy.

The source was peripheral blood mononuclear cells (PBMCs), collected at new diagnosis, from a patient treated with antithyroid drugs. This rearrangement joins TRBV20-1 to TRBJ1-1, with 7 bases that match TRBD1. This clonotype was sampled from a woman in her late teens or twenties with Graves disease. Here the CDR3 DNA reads TGCAGTGCTAGAGATCTCGACAGGGACACTGAAGCTTTCTTT. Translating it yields CSARDLDRDTEAFF.